This T cell receptor beta chain appears in the sequencing data of a study of blood T cell repertoires in COVID-19 (dated by TCRdb to the early 2020s). Broadly, across the study: Samples from collaborators originated in the United States, Italy and Spain and spanned both the acute and convalescent phases of COVID-19. The samples were drawn from the first 160 participants of the ongoing ImmuneRACE study and from 1,254 subjects provided by 6 global collaborators. The dataset comprised deeply sampled blood TCRbeta repertoires from subjects exposed to, actively infected with, or recovered from COVID-19. Where HLA class I and class II types were available, the types were taken from metadata supplied by the sample provider, not from assay-based typing. The material from the prospective study consisted of cDNA or gDNA derived from T cells, B-cell-depleted T cells, or PBMCs. Nearly every sample came with metadata listing a de-identified subject ID, COVID-19 status, age in years and sex. A freely available public database, intended as a resource for researchers studying the immune response to SARS-CoV-2, is where the repertoires were released. What the work shows at the level of the full study, not this receptor alone: The quantity of clinical and demographic metadata differed by source and by participant and was supplied without curation.

In the case of this clone: There is no known antigen for this receptor. Base-call qualities are not available, and no considerably larger clone is one nucleotide away.

Samples from volunteer blood donors who had recovered from COVID-19 were contributed by a second Seattle source. Collaborating institutions collected whole blood in K2EDTA tubes following their own protocols. For TCRbeta analysis, collaborators shipped samples in one of three forms: frozen whole blood, isolated PBMCs, or DNA extracted from either of those sample types. TCRbeta CDR3 regions were amplified from genomic DNA by means of the immunoSEQ Assay, a bias-controlled multiplex PCR. The published analysis was carried out like this. The number of nucleated cells in each sample was estimated by amplification of reference gene primers within the assay. To quantify the absolute abundance of each unique TCRbeta CDR3 rearrangement, sequence reads were collapsed and filtered. For each sample, productive Simpson clonality was calculated by taking the square root of Simpson's diversity index across productive rearrangements. What TCRdb holds here is the immuneACCESS table cut down to in-frame rearrangements. Part of the clones is not present; checked against another copy, under half of the missing clones reflect an unresolved V gene, and the others are unexplained. Clone size and V and J calls were adopted from that table, with D and trimming inferred from the DNA. A total of fewer than 200,000 clones appear in this sample, more than 75% of them only once. In total, the top ten clones hold 2% to 2.5% of the sample.

This clonotype was sampled from a man in his fifties or sixties who had recovered from COVID-19. The sequenced sample was peripheral blood.

The CDR3 loop reads CALLFTDNSPLHF. The DNA sequence is given as TGTGCCCTTTTGTTTACAGATAATTCACCCCTCCACTTT. This sequence uses TRBV10-3 and TRBJ1-6; the D gene assignment is ambiguous. The CDR3 sequence holds 13 residues, the cysteine and phenylalanine included. Only CDR3 DNA remains: 39 bases, in frame from the first base. CDR1 and CDR2 were assigned from the germline V gene as ENHRY and SYGVKD. V is clipped by 11 bases and J by 5 bases, and the sequence between their germline boundaries is 13 bases long.